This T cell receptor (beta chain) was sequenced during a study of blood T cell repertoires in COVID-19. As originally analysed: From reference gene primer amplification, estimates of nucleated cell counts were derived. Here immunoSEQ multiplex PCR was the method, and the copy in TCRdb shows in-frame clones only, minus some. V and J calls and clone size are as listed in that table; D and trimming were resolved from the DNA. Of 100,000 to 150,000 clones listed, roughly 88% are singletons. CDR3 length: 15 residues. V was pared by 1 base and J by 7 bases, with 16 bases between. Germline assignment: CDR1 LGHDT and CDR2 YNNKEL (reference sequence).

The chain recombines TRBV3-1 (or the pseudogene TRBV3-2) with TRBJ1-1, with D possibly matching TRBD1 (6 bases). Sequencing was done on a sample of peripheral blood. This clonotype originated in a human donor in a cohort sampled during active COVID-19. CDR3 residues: CASSQGGQLSNEAFF. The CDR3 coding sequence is TGTGCCAGCAGCCAAGGGGGGCAGCTCTCTAATGAAGCTTTCTTT.